The subject of this entry is one T cell receptor beta chain. In the original analysis: For nucleated cells, counts were estimated from reference gene primer amplification. Repertoires were generated with immunoSEQ multiplex PCR, while TCRdb's copy carries only in-frame clones and drops some. V and J calls and clone size are those listed in that table; D and trimming were worked out from the DNA. The repertoire includes 250,000 to 300,000 clones, under 90% of them detected once, and under 3% sits in the top ten. These data originate in a study of blood T cell repertoires in COVID-19. At the level of the study: The analysed material was cDNA or gDNA that came from T cells, B-cell-depleted T cells, or PBMCs.

V shed 6 bases and J shed 8 bases, with 16 bases lying between them. The CDR3 covers 14 residues. In germline, CDR1 is MNHNY, CDR2 SVGAGI (reference sequence). This clonotype originated in a woman aged 55-69 years with active or convalescent COVID-19. This chain joins TRBV6-6 and TRBJ1-4; D is perhaps TRBD1 (6 bases). The sequenced sample consisted of peripheral blood. The CDR3 region is CASSLPGAPEKLFF. CDR3 coding DNA: TGTGCCAGCAGCTTACCAGGGGCGCCCGAAAAACTGTTTTTT.